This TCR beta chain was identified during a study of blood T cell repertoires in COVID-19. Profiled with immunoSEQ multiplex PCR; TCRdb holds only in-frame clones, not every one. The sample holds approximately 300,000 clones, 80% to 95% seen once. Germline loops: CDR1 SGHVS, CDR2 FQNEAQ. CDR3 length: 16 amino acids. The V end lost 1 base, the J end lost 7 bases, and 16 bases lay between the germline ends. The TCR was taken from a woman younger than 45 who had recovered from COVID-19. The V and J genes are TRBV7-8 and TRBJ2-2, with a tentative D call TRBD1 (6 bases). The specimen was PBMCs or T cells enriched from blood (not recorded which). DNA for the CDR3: TGTGCCAGCAGCTTAGAAGTTTTGGGGGCGGGCGGGGAGCTGTTTTTT. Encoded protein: CASSLEVLGAGGELFF.